This passage covers 19 T cell receptor beta chains from one sample sequenced in a study of T-cell memory formation after mild COVID-19. TCRdb re-called the 5' RACE reads through MiXCR, storing one row per CDR3 protein. The sample lists roughly 350,000 distinct CDR3 sequences, around a fifth occurring once. The specimen sequenced was PBMCs or a T cell subset sorted from them (not recorded which). All receptors come from an adult woman who had mild COVID-19 (a few samples of this study predate the infection). Cell type and time point are not known.

This chain connects TRBV30 to TRBJ1-4; 7 nucleotides align to TRBD1. Germline CDR1 GTSNPN, CDR2 SVGIG (reference sequence). The length of the CDR3 is 15 residues. Trimming cost V 1 base and J 5 bases; bases outside gene matches: 7. CDR3 sequence: CAWSALDRRNEKLFF. CDR3 bases: TGTGCCTGGAGTGCCCTGGACAGGAGGAATGAAAAACTGTTTTTT.

The chain links TRBV6-5 to TRBJ2-7, with D tentatively TRBD1 or TRBD2 (5 bases each). The length of the CDR3 is 15 residues. The germline V and J ends were trimmed by 6 bases and 3 bases, with 18 bases remaining between them. CDR1 is MNHEY and CDR2 is SVGAGI in the germline V gene. CDR3 bases: TGTGCCAGCAGATACCGGGACGGAAGAATCTACGAGCAGTACTTC. Its translation is CASRYRDGRIYEQYF.

V gene TRBV7-9 combines with J gene TRBJ1-1, with D tentatively TRBD1 (6 bases). Germline CDR1 is SEHNR and CDR2 is FQNEAQ (reference sequence). Trimming pared 4 bases from V and 6 bases from J, leaving 15 bases between. This CDR3 comprises 14 residues. CDR3: CASSSGRGLAEAFF. The CDR3, as DNA: TGTGCCAGCAGCTCCGGACGGGGGCTGGCTGAAGCTTTCTTT.

This sequence joins TRBV7-2 and TRBJ1-5; TRBD1 aligns across 8 bases. From germline, CDR1 is SGHTA and CDR2 FQGNSA. V was pared by 5 bases and J by 6 bases, with 12 bases of the junction left unmatched. There are 16 residues in the CDR3. In nucleotides, the CDR3 is TGTGCCAGCAGCCCACGACAGGGGATTAGGAGTCAGCCCCAGCATTTT. This sequence encodes CASSPRQGIRSQPQHF.

J is TRBJ1-5 and V is TRBV4-3; D remains ambiguous. Germline V gene data show CDR1 as LGHNA and CDR2 as YSLEER. Between the trimmed V and J ends, which lost 1 base and 6 bases, there was a span of 7 bases. This CDR3 has 13 amino acids. The DNA for the CDR3 is TGCGCCAGCAGCCAAGGGTGGGGTCAGCCCCAGCATTTT. Amino acids: CASSQGWGQPQHF.

V usage is TRBV12-3 or TRBV12-4 and J usage is TRBJ1-1; D not certain. The CDR3 runs to 12 residues. V dropped 10 bases and J dropped 2 bases, with 11 bases sitting between them. The CDR3 DNA is TGTGCCACCGAGGTGACTAACACTGAAGCTTTCTTT. As protein: CATEVTNTEAFF.

The chain uses TRBV12-3 or TRBV12-4 and TRBJ2-5; no definite D call. This CDR3 region has 12 residues. V lost 6 bases and J 3 bases, leaving 8 bases between the germline ends. The chain's CDR3 is CASRSTEETQYF. The CDR3 DNA follows: TGTGCCAGCAGATCGACCGAAGAGACCCAGTACTTC.

This chain connects TRBV27 to TRBJ1-4, with D unclear. From germline, CDR1 is MNHEY and CDR2 SMNVEV (reference sequence). V was clipped by 4 bases and J by 3 bases, with 12 bases between them. This CDR3 has 15 residues. This CDR3 is CASSYRVAANEKLFF. CDR3 bases: TGTGCCAGCAGTTATAGGGTTGCGGCTAATGAAAAACTGTTTTTT.

This clonotype was detected many times. V and J are TRBV27 and TRBJ2-1; the D gene could be TRBD1 or TRBD2 (5 bases each). The V and J ends lost 2 bases and 6 bases respectively, with 11 bases between them. Germline assignment: CDR1 MNHEY and CDR2 SMNVEV (reference sequence). This CDR3 is 14 amino acids long. The CDR3 DNA reads TGTGCCAGCAGTTTAGGGACCCACTTCAATGAGCAGTTCTTC. Encoded protein: CASSLGTHFNEQFF.

This clonotype was seen a few times. The J gene is TRBJ2-5, the V gene TRBV5-6, with TRBD1 identical over 7 bases. Unmatched junction bases numbered 5, after V lost 1 base and J lost 2 bases. Germline CDR1 is SGHDT and CDR2 is YYEEEE. This CDR3 comprises 15 residues. CDR3 sequence reads: CASSLNRGNQETQYF. CDR3 coding DNA: TGTGCCAGCAGCTTGAACAGGGGAAATCAAGAGACCCAGTACTTC.

This clonotype was recorded a few times. The V gene is TRBV6-4, the J gene TRBJ2-3; 10 bases match TRBD2. Trimming removed 3 bases from V and 8 bases from J; junction bases left unmatched: 5. The CDR3 covers 14 residues. Germline assignment: CDR1 MRHNA and CDR2 SNTAGT. The CDR3 bases are TGTGCCAGCAGTGAAGAACTAGCGGGACGTACGCAGTATTTT. Translation: CASSEELAGRTQYF.

The chain joins TRBV12-3 or TRBV12-4 to TRBJ1-2; D is unclear. V was pared by 1 base and J by 4 bases, with 10 bases between. This CDR3 spans 14 amino acids. CDR3 bases: TGTGCCAGCAGTTTAGTTCTAGGGCTCTATGGCTACACCTTC. It specifies CASSLVLGLYGYTF.

The chain joins TRBV10-3 to TRBJ2-5; D is perhaps TRBD2 (6 bases). Trimming pared 3 bases from V and 2 bases from J, leaving 13 bases between. Germline assignment: CDR1 ENHRY and CDR2 SYGVKD. This CDR3 spans 15 amino acids. The DNA of the CDR3 is TGTGCCATCAGTGATCCAGGAGCGGGTCAAGAGACCCAGTACTTC. It yields the protein CAISDPGAGQETQYF.

The DNA of the CDR3 is TGCAGTGCTAGAGTACTAGCGGGGCCTTTAACCGGGGAGCTGTTTTTT. Amino acids: CSARVLAGPLTGELFF. This chain uses TRBV20-1 with TRBJ2-2, with 10 bases that match TRBD2. Germline V lookup: CDR1 DFQATT, CDR2 SNEGSKA (reference sequence). The CDR3 has 16 amino acids. Trimming at V came to 1 base and at J to 5 bases, leaving 7 bases not matched to a gene.

This chain's CDR3 is CASSQESGGNQPQHF. The CDR3 DNA is TGCGCCAGCAGCCAAGAATCGGGTGGCAATCAGCCCCAGCATTTT. This chain connects TRBV4-1 to TRBJ1-5; D is ambiguous. The CDR3 is made up of 15 amino acids. Looked up from germline, CDR1 is MGHRA and CDR2 is YSYEKL. V lost 0 bases to trimming and J lost 2 bases, with 8 bases between them.

This clonotype was seen a handful of times. The chain joins TRBV7-9 to TRBJ1-6, with D hard to call. This CDR3 is 14 amino acids long. Germline V CDR1 and CDR2: SEHNR, FQNEAQ (reference sequence). Trimming pared 5 bases from V and 10 bases from J, leaving 15 bases between. The CDR3 reads CASSVTPRASPLHF. In DNA, the CDR3 is TGTGCCAGCAGCGTCACGCCTCGAGCCTCACCCCTCCACTTT.

This clonotype came up a few times. The chain is built from TRBV5-4 and TRBJ1-2, with D unresolved. The CDR3 is made up of 14 amino acids. CDR1 and CDR2 (germline): SGHNT, YYREEE (reference sequence). V dropped 1 base and J dropped 2 bases, with 9 bases sitting between them. This CDR3 reads CASSLIDGNYGYTF. The CDR3 DNA is TGTGCCAGCAGCTTGATCGACGGCAACTATGGCTACACCTTC.

V gene TRBV7-2 combines with J gene TRBJ2-7; 7 positions agree with TRBD2. Unmatched junction bases numbered 9, after V lost 3 bases and J lost 4 bases. CDR1 and CDR2 (germline): SGHTA, FQGNSA. The CDR3 contains 15 residues. CDR3 in amino acids: CASSFGGGPMYEQYF. CDR3 sequence (DNA): TGTGCCAGCAGCTTCGGGGGAGGGCCAATGTACGAGCAGTACTTC.

In DNA, the CDR3 is TGCAGTGCTAGAGGAACTGAGGTGGGCAGCTTCCAAGAGACCCAGTACTTC. Protein sequence: CSARGTEVGSFQETQYF. The chain has TRBV20-1 and TRBJ2-5, with D hard to call. CDR1 and CDR2 from the germline V gene are DFQATT and SNEGSKA (reference sequence). This CDR3 has 17 amino acids. V lost 1 base and J 1 base, leaving 19 bases between the germline ends.